The rows below give T cell receptor beta chains drawn from one sample of a study of patients and donors after allogeneic stem cell transplantation. TCRdb itself ran the RT-PCR reads through MiXCR, one entry per CDR3 protein. Of about 15,000 distinct CDR3 sequences listed, about 30% were seen once; the top ten hold more than 35%. The specimen was blood, either unsorted or a sorted T cell fraction (not recorded which). All receptors derive from a human donor who was either an allogeneic HSCT recipient or a stem cell or donor lymphocyte infusion donor (not recorded which). It is not recorded whose cells these are; they may come from a transplant donor. Both conserved end residues are part of each CDR3. The order of the fields is V gene, D gene, clone size, J gene, CDR3 protein, CDR3 DNA. The D gene is left open where the match is weak. A clone size is listed for some rows: how often the clone was seen (once, few, many), or a class if it is expanded.

v_gene: TRBV7-9; d_gene: .; abundance: .; j_gene: TRBJ1-6; CDR3aa: CASSLGQTSPLHF; CDR3nt: TGTGCCAGCAGCTTAGGGCAGACTTCACCCCTCCACTTT
v_gene: TRBV4-2; d_gene: .; abundance: .; j_gene: TRBJ1-2; CDR3aa: CASSLQRGQDGYTF; CDR3nt: TGTGCCAGCAGCCTCCAACGGGGGCAGGATGGCTACACCTTC
v_gene: TRBV29-1; d_gene: .; abundance: few; j_gene: TRBJ1-1; CDR3aa: CSDGGTEAFF; CDR3nt: TGCAGCGATGGAGGCACTGAAGCTTTCTTT
v_gene: TRBV28; d_gene: .; abundance: .; j_gene: TRBJ1-1; CDR3aa: CASNEIGNTEAFF; CDR3nt: TGTGCCAGCAACGAAATAGGGAACACTGAAGCTTTCTTT
v_gene: TRBV6-6; d_gene: TRBD1; abundance: few; j_gene: TRBJ1-5; CDR3aa: CASSRTGGVYSNQPQHF; CDR3nt: TGTGCCAGCAGTCGGACAGGGGGTGTTTATAGCAATCAGCCCCAGCATTTT
v_gene: TRBV9; d_gene: TRBD1; abundance: .; j_gene: TRBJ2-3; CDR3aa: CASSVGHQGASDTQYF; CDR3nt: TGTGCCAGCAGCGTAGGCCACCAGGGGGCGTCAGATACGCAGTATTTT
v_gene: TRBV6-2/TRBV6-3; d_gene: .; abundance: once; j_gene: TRBJ2-7; CDR3aa: CATNGVFGTEQYF; CDR3nt: TGTGCCACCAACGGGGTCTTTGGGACCGAGCAGTACTTC
v_gene: TRBV12-3/TRBV12-4; d_gene: .; abundance: many; j_gene: TRBJ1-2; CDR3aa: CASSFLSRPGYGYTF; CDR3nt: TGTGCCAGCAGTTTCCTTTCCAGACCCGGCTATGGCTACACCTTC
v_gene: TRBV2; d_gene: TRBD1; abundance: once; j_gene: TRBJ2-6; CDR3aa: CASSKLTGFISGANVLTF; CDR3nt: TGTGCCAGCAGTAAATTGACAGGGTTTATCTCTGGGGCCAACGTCCTGACTTTC
v_gene: TRBV3-1; d_gene: .; abundance: .; j_gene: TRBJ1-2; CDR3aa: CASSQVRWGGYTF; CDR3nt: TGTGCCAGCAGCCAAGTCCGGTGGGGTGGCTACACCTTC
v_gene: TRBV29-1; d_gene: .; abundance: .; j_gene: TRBJ1-2; CDR3aa: CSVGDQRNYGYTF; CDR3nt: TGCAGCGTTGGAGACCAGCGGAACTATGGCTACACCTTC
v_gene: TRBV20-1; d_gene: TRBD2; abundance: .; j_gene: TRBJ2-2; CDR3aa: CSALADPNTGELFF; CDR3nt: TGCAGTGCCCTAGCGGACCCGAACACCGGGGAGCTGTTTTTT
v_gene: TRBV7-9; d_gene: .; abundance: .; j_gene: TRBJ2-6; CDR3aa: CASRSLISGANVLTF; CDR3nt: TGTGCCAGCAGGTCGCTTATCTCTGGGGCCAACGTCCTGACTTTC
v_gene: TRBV7-8; d_gene: .; abundance: .; j_gene: TRBJ1-1; CDR3aa: CASSLRGKAFF; CDR3nt: TGTGCCAGCAGCTTAAGGGGTAAAGCTTTCTTT
v_gene: TRBV6-6; d_gene: .; abundance: many; j_gene: TRBJ1-2; CDR3aa: CASSRIPGYGYTF; CDR3nt: TGTGCCAGCAGTCGCATTCCAGGCTATGGCTACACCTTC
v_gene: TRBV7-9; d_gene: .; abundance: few; j_gene: TRBJ1-6; CDR3aa: CASSRFKGELASSPLHF; CDR3nt: TGTGCCAGCAGCCGATTTAAGGGCGAACTTGCTTCATCACCCCTCCACTTT
v_gene: TRBV4-1; d_gene: .; abundance: few; j_gene: TRBJ1-3; CDR3aa: CASSQVSGNTIYF; CDR3nt: TGCGCCAGCAGCCAGGTGTCTGGAAACACCATATATTTT
v_gene: TRBV7-7; d_gene: .; abundance: .; j_gene: TRBJ1-6; CDR3aa: CASSLDSYSPLHF; CDR3nt: TGTGCCAGCAGCTTAGACTCTTATTCACCCCTCCACTTT
v_gene: TRBV7-9; d_gene: .; abundance: .; j_gene: TRBJ1-4; CDR3aa: CASSLRQTNEKLFF; CDR3nt: TGTGCCAGCAGCTTAAGGCAGACTAATGAAAAACTGTTTTTT
v_gene: TRBV4-3; d_gene: .; abundance: .; j_gene: TRBJ2-3; CDR3aa: CASSQATPDSQYF; CDR3nt: TGCGCCAGCAGCCAGGCCACTCCTGACTCGCAGTATTTT
v_gene: TRBV12-3/TRBV12-4; d_gene: .; abundance: few; j_gene: TRBJ2-1; CDR3aa: CASSPNSYNEQFF; CDR3nt: TGTGCCAGCAGTCCTAATTCCTACAATGAGCAGTTCTTC
v_gene: TRBV5-1; d_gene: .; abundance: .; j_gene: TRBJ1-4; CDR3aa: CASSLAGEKLFF; CDR3nt: TGCGCCAGCAGCTTGGCGGGTGAAAAACTGTTTTTT
v_gene: TRBV19; d_gene: .; abundance: .; j_gene: TRBJ1-5; CDR3aa: CASSIRRGQPQHF; CDR3nt: TGTGCCAGTAGTATCCGGCGAGGTCAGCCCCAGCATTTT
v_gene: TRBV20-1; d_gene: .; abundance: medium-sized; j_gene: TRBJ1-6; CDR3aa: CSAHRGNSPLHF; CDR3nt: TGCAGTGCTCACCGGGGTAATTCACCCCTCCACTTT
v_gene: TRBV7-8; d_gene: TRBD1; abundance: .; j_gene: TRBJ1-2; CDR3aa: CASSRGGGYGYTF; CDR3nt: TGTGCCAGCAGCCGAGGGGGCGGGTATGGCTACACCTTC
v_gene: TRBV11-2; d_gene: .; abundance: medium-sized; j_gene: TRBJ1-2; CDR3aa: CASSLAGRSYGYTF; CDR3nt: TGTGCCAGCAGCTTAGCGGGTCGCTCGTATGGCTACACCTTC
v_gene: TRBV6-6; d_gene: .; abundance: .; j_gene: TRBJ1-4; CDR3aa: CASSYSGATNEKLFF; CDR3nt: TGTGCCAGCAGTTACTCAGGGGCAACTAATGAAAAACTGTTTTTT
v_gene: TRBV6-5; d_gene: TRBD1; abundance: few; j_gene: TRBJ2-1; CDR3aa: CASSPTPDRREQFF; CDR3nt: TGTGCCAGCAGTCCAACCCCGGACAGGAGGGAGCAGTTCTTC
v_gene: TRBV28; d_gene: .; abundance: many; j_gene: TRBJ1-2; CDR3aa: CASSYPGALSYGYTF; CDR3nt: TGTGCCAGCAGTTATCCGGGGGCTTTAAGCTATGGCTACACCTTC
v_gene: TRBV6-6; d_gene: .; abundance: few; j_gene: TRBJ1-1; CDR3aa: CASSPRPGQRMNTEAFF; CDR3nt: TGTGCCAGCAGTCCACGACCGGGACAACGAATGAACACTGAAGCTTTCTTT
v_gene: TRBV20-1; d_gene: .; abundance: .; j_gene: TRBJ1-1; CDR3aa: CSARRHSNTEAFF; CDR3nt: TGCAGTGCTAGACGGCATTCGAACACTGAAGCTTTCTTT
v_gene: TRBV7-9; d_gene: .; abundance: .; j_gene: TRBJ1-1; CDR3aa: CASSSGLGNTEAFF; CDR3nt: TGTGCCAGCAGCTCGGGACTTGGGAACACTGAAGCTTTCTTT
v_gene: TRBV9; d_gene: .; abundance: few; j_gene: TRBJ2-2; CDR3aa: CASSVQGNTGELFF; CDR3nt: TGTGCCAGCAGCGTACAGGGGAACACCGGGGAGCTGTTTTTT
v_gene: TRBV12-3/TRBV12-4; d_gene: TRBD1; abundance: many; j_gene: TRBJ1-5; CDR3aa: CASGTAYQPQHF; CDR3nt: TGTGCCAGCGGGACAGCCTATCAGCCCCAGCATTTT
v_gene: TRBV12-3/TRBV12-4; d_gene: .; abundance: .; j_gene: TRBJ1-1; CDR3aa: CASSRGNTEAFF; CDR3nt: TGTGCCAGCAGTAGGGGGAACACTGAAGCTTTCTTT
v_gene: TRBV27; d_gene: TRBD1; abundance: .; j_gene: TRBJ2-7; CDR3aa: CASRSGGRGEQYF; CDR3nt: TGTGCCAGCAGATCAGGGGGCAGAGGCGAGCAGTACTTC
v_gene: TRBV5-1; d_gene: .; abundance: few; j_gene: TRBJ2-7; CDR3aa: CASSFRVSYEQYF; CDR3nt: TGCGCCAGCAGCTTCCGGGTCTCCTACGAGCAGTACTTC
v_gene: TRBV4-1; d_gene: .; abundance: .; j_gene: TRBJ1-4; CDR3aa: CASSPLGRKEKLFF; CDR3nt: TGCGCCAGCAGCCCACTCGGGAGGAAGGAAAAACTGTTTTTT
v_gene: TRBV6-6; d_gene: .; abundance: few; j_gene: TRBJ2-2; CDR3aa: CASGRLIGTGELFF; CDR3nt: TGTGCCAGCGGACGCTTAATTGGGACCGGGGAGCTGTTTTTT
v_gene: TRBV20-1; d_gene: .; abundance: .; j_gene: TRBJ1-2; CDR3aa: CSARDPGANYGYTF; CDR3nt: TGCAGTGCTAGAGATCCAGGGGCTAACTATGGCTACACCTTC
v_gene: TRBV27; d_gene: .; abundance: .; j_gene: TRBJ1-2; CDR3aa: CASRSSGGPGYTF; CDR3nt: TGTGCCAGCAGGTCCTCCGGGGGCCCTGGCTACACCTTC
v_gene: TRBV12-3/TRBV12-4; d_gene: .; abundance: .; j_gene: TRBJ1-2; CDR3aa: CASSLVGRSSNYGYTF; CDR3nt: TGTGCCAGCAGTTTGGTTGGGAGATCCTCTAACTATGGCTACACCTTC
v_gene: TRBV4-3; d_gene: .; abundance: many; j_gene: TRBJ1-5; CDR3aa: CASSQDRNQPQHF; CDR3nt: TGCGCCAGCAGCCAAGACAGAAATCAGCCCCAGCATTTT
v_gene: TRBV4-1; d_gene: .; abundance: .; j_gene: TRBJ1-4; CDR3aa: CASSQRQVWEKLFF; CDR3nt: TGCGCCAGCAGCCAACGACAGGTGTGGGAAAAACTGTTTTTT
v_gene: TRBV7-9; d_gene: TRBD1; abundance: medium-sized; j_gene: TRBJ1-2; CDR3aa: CASSTHGQGNYGYTF; CDR3nt: TGTGCCAGCAGCACTCATGGACAGGGCAACTATGGCTACACCTTC
v_gene: TRBV7-9; d_gene: .; abundance: .; j_gene: TRBJ1-1; CDR3aa: CASSPSGGDTEAFF; CDR3nt: TGTGCCAGCAGCCCCTCTGGGGGGGACACTGAAGCTTTCTTT
v_gene: TRBV7-6; d_gene: .; abundance: few; j_gene: TRBJ1-1; CDR3aa: CASSLGTSTNTEAFF; CDR3nt: TGTGCCAGCAGCTTAGGGACCAGCACGAACACTGAAGCTTTCTTT
v_gene: TRBV7-6; d_gene: .; abundance: .; j_gene: TRBJ1-6; CDR3aa: CASSQRTGRDNSPLHF; CDR3nt: TGTGCCAGCAGCCAAAGAACAGGTCGGGATAATTCACCCCTCCACTTT
v_gene: TRBV20-1; d_gene: .; abundance: few; j_gene: TRBJ1-5; CDR3aa: CSASAGQGPQHF; CDR3nt: TGCAGTGCTAGTGCAGGTCAGGGGCCCCAGCATTTT
v_gene: TRBV7-3; d_gene: .; abundance: .; j_gene: TRBJ1-1; CDR3aa: CASSSGTGTEAFF; CDR3nt: TGTGCCAGCAGCTCTGGAACGGGGACTGAAGCTTTCTTT
v_gene: TRBV12-3/TRBV12-4; d_gene: .; abundance: few; j_gene: TRBJ1-5; CDR3aa: CASSSLGGNQPQHF; CDR3nt: TGTGCCAGCAGCTCCTTAGGAGGGAATCAGCCCCAGCATTTT
v_gene: TRBV20-1; d_gene: .; abundance: .; j_gene: TRBJ1-5; CDR3aa: CSAARQANQPQHF; CDR3nt: TGCAGTGCCGCCCGACAGGCAAATCAGCCCCAGCATTTT
v_gene: TRBV6-6; d_gene: .; abundance: few; j_gene: TRBJ1-2; CDR3aa: CASSYSGIANYGYTF; CDR3nt: TGTGCCAGCAGTTACTCCGGGATAGCTAACTATGGCTACACCTTC
v_gene: TRBV12-3/TRBV12-4; d_gene: TRBD1; abundance: few; j_gene: TRBJ1-5; CDR3aa: CASSLAGGRSNQPQHF; CDR3nt: TGTGCCAGCAGTTTGGCAGGGGGTCGAAGCAATCAGCCCCAGCATTTT
v_gene: TRBV5-1; d_gene: .; abundance: few; j_gene: TRBJ1-6; CDR3aa: CASSFYPPLHF; CDR3nt: TGCGCCAGCAGCTTTTATCCACCCCTCCACTTT